The clone carrying this T cell receptor (beta chain) appeared once. The CDR3 has 13 amino acids. Germline V gene lookup returns CDR1 MNHEY and CDR2 SMNVEV (reference sequence). Trimming removed 5 bases at V and 6 bases at J, with 11 bases between. Primers: 52 TRBV forward and 13 TRBJ reverse. Assay used: immunoSEQ multiplex PCR; TCRdb lists only in-frame clones, some missing. Of some 21,000 clones in the sample, 80% to 95% were seen once. This specimen belongs to a study of regulatory T cells. This sequence originates from a child under 10 years old with CD3G deficiency. Source material: CD8+ T cells sorted from blood. The V gene is TRBV27, the J gene TRBJ2-1; D may be TRBD2 (5 bases). The CDR3 reads CASSLTSTNEQFF. The CDR3 DNA is TGTGCCAGCAGTCTTACTAGTACCAATGAGCAGTTCTTC.